This T cell receptor (beta chain) was captured in a study of regulatory T cells in long-lasting Graves disease (dated by TCRdb to the early 2020s). Study-wide context: Patients with newly diagnosed Graves' disease had been on antithyroid drugs for under 3 months. Persistent Graves' disease patients were compared with newly diagnosed Graves' disease patients by peripheral blood TCR sequencing and RNA sequencing. The study took place in China and was registered as a clinical trial. A total of around 33 samples underwent TCR sequencing, from about 13 patients with persistent Graves' disease and 20 or so patients with newly diagnosed Graves' disease.

This clonotype has more than one count but fewer than ten. Its target antigen remains unknown. No base quality information exists; no much larger clone differs at one position. Library creation used multiplex PCR. TCRdb shows the sequencer as Illumina HiSeq 4000. iRepertoire HTBI primers and Arm-PCR amplification of CDR3 regions were used to construct TCR beta libraries. Gel purification was performed on PCR products prior to sequencing. The authors' pipeline ran thus. Gene usage analysis of CDR3 amino acid clonotypes used the approximately 62 TRBV and about 14 TRBJ segments found across samples. Filtered high-quality paired reads were merged into contigs using COPE and FqMerger. BLAST was used to align contigs to IMGT TRBV, TRBD and TRBJ reference genes, with CDR3 defined following IMGT. Highly expanded clones were defined as clonotypes with a frequency above 0.1%. Shannon entropy was used to measure repertoire diversity, and the Gini coefficient was used to measure V-J evenness. Clonotypes shared by more than one individual were considered public. Through fastp at Q25 and MiXCR, TCRdb rebuilt clones from the public reads, retaining in-frame beta chains. Entries that share a CDR3 protein sequence are merged under the most common genes and DNA. TCRdb's processing, not the authors', yielded these V and J calls. The sample table shows approximately 390,000 distinct CDR3 sequences, and roughly 17% are seen once. The top ten clones comprise just over 20% of the sample.

On the study overall, not on this receptor specifically: TRBV28, TRBJ1-2 and TRBJ2-5 were preferentially used in persistent disease, while TRBV20-1 and TRBJ2-1 were favored in newly diagnosed disease. Compared with newly diagnosed patients, persistent Graves' disease patients had lower TCR Shannon entropy and fewer highly expanded clones, which suggests clonal expansion. Because the primary lesion, thyroid tissue, could not be accessed, the study looked at peripheral blood alone. The authors acknowledged the small sample size as a limitation that may reduce accuracy. Only the TCR beta chain was sequenced and analyzed. Patients with persistent disease shared more public clonotypes (about 2,500) than newly diagnosed patients did (966).

CDR1 SNHLY and CDR2 FYNNEI were looked up in the germline V gene. Trimming at the junction amounts to 4 bases on V and 5 bases on J, and the germline ends lie 11 bases apart. The CDR3 starts with the cysteine, ends with the phenylalanine, and has 13 residues. Left in the record is the CDR3 DNA by itself, 39 bases read in frame from the first base. The meaning of the sample's time point label: newly diagnosed GD, antithyroid drugs for less than 3 months. For both TCR sequencing and RNA sequencing, RNA was extracted from PBMCs using TRIzol. The diagnosis of Graves' disease followed American Thyroid Association guidelines. Patients were recruited from an endocrinology department in Xi'an, China. Each patient gave 8.5 to 9.5 milliliters of peripheral blood, collected in an EDTA anticoagulant tube. Ficoll Paque Plus density gradient separation was used to isolate PBMCs, and no further T cell sorting was performed. RNA quality was checked with an Agilent 2100 Bioanalyzer and agarose gel, and concentration with a NanoDrop 2000.

These sequences were also reported in another study, on T cells in Graves' hyperthyroidism and ophthalmopathy. Looking at the second paper: Stable Graves' hyperthyroidism was defined as no progression to ophthalmopathy during 18 months of follow-up. The hyperthyroidism patients were between 18 and 65 years old and newly diagnosed, with a disease duration of less than 2 months. Any patient with an uncontrolled infection, another autoimmune disease, pregnancy or lactation was excluded. Diagnoses were established on the basis of clinical symptoms, serum thyroxine and TRAb, thyroid ultrasound, and orbital computed tomography. The first round of RT-PCR for the TCR CDR3 was performed with the HTBI primer set and the Qiagen OneStep RT-PCR kit. Most expanded thyroid clonotypes (frequency above 0.001) were also detected in blood, suggesting blood repertoires may reflect thyroid immune responses. A model built on a 13 V-J signature distinguished ophthalmopathy from stable hyperthyroidism, reaching roughly 88% sensitivity and around 81% specificity in cross-validation and 80%/75% in testing. In validation, the model predicted progression to ophthalmopathy a median of roughly 6.5 months before onset, with around 70% sensitivity and 72.22% specificity. A discovery cohort of approximately 97 patients, about 40 with Graves' ophthalmopathy and fewer than 65 with stable Graves' hyperthyroidism, was used to find distinguishing TCR V-J signatures. Whether ophthalmopathy could be predicted prospectively was tested in an independent validation cohort made up of under 20 hyperthyroidism patients plus 17 patients who later progressed to ophthalmopathy. The 85 to 100 discovery patients were divided at random into training and test sets in a 7:3 ratio. In addition, the study compared T-cell repertoires in thyroid tissue and in blood from about 6 Graves' hyperthyroidism patients. Following sampling, methimazole starting at 30 mg daily was given to hyperthyroidism patients, and high-dose intravenous methylprednisolone was given to ophthalmopathy patients. A second multiplex PCR round built the libraries, followed by size selection and purification. The libraries were sequenced on an Illumina HiSeq2000 using paired-end 100 bp reads. SOAPnuke was used to process the raw data, with reads discarded if the reads contained adapters or uncalled bases, had a mean Phred below 15, or lacked an exact constant-primer or identifier match. COPE v1.2.5 was used to merge high-quality paired reads, and clonotypes were defined as unique nucleotide sequences. MiTCR v1.1 was used to align clonotypes to the IMGT TRBV, TRBD and TRBJ reference segments. Only V-J combinations with frequency above 0.0001, covering 98% to 99.2% of repertoires, were analysed. The TCS score was defined as the ratio of F50 (clonal expansion) to E x V (chaos), calculated using BLOSUM62-based TCRdist between CDR3 peptides within each V-J. Welch's t-statistics and random forest reduced roughly 540 V-J features to 13, which were used in a naive Bayes classifier (R e1071). No statistical method was used to set the sample size in advance, and investigators knew the group allocation. According to the paper, TCR Vbeta CDR3 sequencing was carried out on 135 peripheral blood samples, which came from fewer than 50 ophthalmopathy, around 75 hyperthyroidism and around 17 progressor patients.

The specimen comprised peripheral blood mononuclear cells (PBMCs), sampled at new diagnosis, from a patient treated with antithyroid drugs. The receptor chain draws on TRBV2 and TRBJ1-1, with no reliable assignment of the D segment. The origin of this receptor is a woman aged 18-29 years with Graves disease. Donor details come from another sample of the same person, matched by shared clones. The DNA is TGTGCCAGCAGTGCTGAATCGGGAACTGAAGCTTTCTTT. This codes for CASSAESGTEAFF.